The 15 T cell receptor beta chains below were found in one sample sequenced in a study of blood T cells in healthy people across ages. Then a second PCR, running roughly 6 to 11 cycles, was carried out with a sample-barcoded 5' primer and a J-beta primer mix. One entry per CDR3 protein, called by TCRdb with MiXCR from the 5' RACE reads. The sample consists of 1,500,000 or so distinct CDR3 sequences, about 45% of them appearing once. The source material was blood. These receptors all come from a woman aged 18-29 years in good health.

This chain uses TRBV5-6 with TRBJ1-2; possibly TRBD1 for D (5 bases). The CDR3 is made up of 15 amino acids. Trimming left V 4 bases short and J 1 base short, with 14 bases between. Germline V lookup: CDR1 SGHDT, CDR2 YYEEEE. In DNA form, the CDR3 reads TGTGCCAGCAGCGGCCAGACAGTGCTTAACTATGGCTACACCTTC. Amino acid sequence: CASSGQTVLNYGYTF. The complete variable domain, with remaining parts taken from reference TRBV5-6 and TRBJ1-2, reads DAGVTQSPTHLIKTRGQQVTLRCSPKSGHDTVSWYQQALGQGPQFIFQYYEEEERQRGNFPDRFSGHQFPNYSSELNVNALLLGDSALYLCASSGQTVLNYGYTFGSGTRLTVV.

The CDR3 here is CSVESKTGTEAFF. CDR3 coding DNA: TGCAGCGTTGAATCTAAGACGGGGACTGAAGCTTTCTTT. This chain uses TRBV29-1 with TRBJ1-1; D unresolved. Germline V gene lookup returns CDR1 SQVTM and CDR2 ANQGSEA. V was pared by 2 bases and J by 5 bases, with 12 bases between. This CDR3 comprises 13 residues.

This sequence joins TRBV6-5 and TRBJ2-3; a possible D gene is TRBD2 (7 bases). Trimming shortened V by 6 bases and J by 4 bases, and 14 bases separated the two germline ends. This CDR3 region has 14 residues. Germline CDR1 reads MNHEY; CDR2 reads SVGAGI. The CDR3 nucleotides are TGTGCCAGCAGCCCCGAGGGGGGGCCAGATACGCAGTATTTT. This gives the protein CASSPEGGPDTQYF.

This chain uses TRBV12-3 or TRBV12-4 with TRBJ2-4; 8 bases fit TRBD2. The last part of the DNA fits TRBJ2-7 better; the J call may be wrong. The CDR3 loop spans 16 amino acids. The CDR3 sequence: CASSFGVAGTTYEQYF. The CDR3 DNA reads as TGTGCCAGCAGTTTCGGGGTAGCGGGGACCACCTACGAGCAGTACTTC.

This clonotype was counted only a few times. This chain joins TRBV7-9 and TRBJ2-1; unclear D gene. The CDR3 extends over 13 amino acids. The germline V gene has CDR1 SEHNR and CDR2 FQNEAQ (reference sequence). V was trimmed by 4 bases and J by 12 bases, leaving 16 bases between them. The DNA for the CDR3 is TGTGCCAGCAGCTGGTTCTTTTTACGTGGGCAGTTCTTC. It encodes CASSWFFLRGQFF. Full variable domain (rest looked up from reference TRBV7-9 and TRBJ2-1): DTGVSQNPRHKITKRGQNVTFRCDPISEHNRLYWYRQTLGQGPEFLTYFQNEAQLEKSRLLSDRFSAERPKGSFSTLEIQRTEQGDSAMYLCASSWFFLRGQFFGPGTRLTVL.

The CDR3 nucleotides are TGTGCCAGCAGTTACGTGGTTGGGGGGAGCAGCAATGAGCAGTTCTTC. Its translation: CASSYVVGGSSNEQFF. The chain combines TRBV6-6 with TRBJ2-1; a possible D gene is TRBD2 (6 bases). There are 16 residues in the CDR3. Germline CDR1 and CDR2: MNHNY and SVGAGI (reference sequence). Trimming pared 2 bases from V and 6 bases from J, leaving 17 bases between.

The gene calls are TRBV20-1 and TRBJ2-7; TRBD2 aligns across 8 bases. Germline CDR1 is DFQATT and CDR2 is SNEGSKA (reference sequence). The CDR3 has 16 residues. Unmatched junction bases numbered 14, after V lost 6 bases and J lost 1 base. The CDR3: CSASGRRTGGSYEQYF. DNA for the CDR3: TGCAGTGCGAGCGGGCGAAGAACGGGGGGGTCCTACGAGCAGTACTTC.

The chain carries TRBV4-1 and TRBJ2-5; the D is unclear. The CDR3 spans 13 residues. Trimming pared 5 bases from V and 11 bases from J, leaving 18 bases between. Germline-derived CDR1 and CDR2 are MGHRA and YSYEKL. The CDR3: CASSALPNNEQYF. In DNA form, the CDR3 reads TGCGCCAGCAGCGCCCTCCCCAACAATGAGCAGTACTTC.

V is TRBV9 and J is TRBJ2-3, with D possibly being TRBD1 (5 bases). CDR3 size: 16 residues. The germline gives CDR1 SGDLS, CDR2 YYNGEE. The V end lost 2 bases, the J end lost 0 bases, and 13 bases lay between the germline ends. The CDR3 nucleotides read TGTGCCAGCAGCGTGGATGGACAAACTAGCACAGATACGCAGTATTTT. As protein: CASSVDGQTSTDTQYF.

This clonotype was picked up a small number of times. The CDR3 protein is CASSFGTGEGKLFF. As DNA, the CDR3 is TGTGCCAGCAGCTTCGGGACAGGGGAGGGGAAACTGTTTTTT. This chain connects TRBV7-9 to TRBJ1-4, with 10 bases matching TRBD1. V lost 3 bases and J lost 11; bases outside the gene matches: 6. CDR1 is SEHNR, CDR2 FQNEAQ, per germline (reference sequence). The CDR3 is 14 amino acids.

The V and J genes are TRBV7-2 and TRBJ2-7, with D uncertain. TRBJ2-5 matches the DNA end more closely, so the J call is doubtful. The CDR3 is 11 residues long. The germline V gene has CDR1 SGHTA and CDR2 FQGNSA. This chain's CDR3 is CASSLSQTQYF. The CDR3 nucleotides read TGTGCCAGCAGCCTCAGCCAGACCCAGTACTTC.

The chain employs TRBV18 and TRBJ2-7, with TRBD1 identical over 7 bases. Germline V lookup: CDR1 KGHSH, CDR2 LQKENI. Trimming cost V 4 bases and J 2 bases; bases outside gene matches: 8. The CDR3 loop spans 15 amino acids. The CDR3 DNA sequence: TGTGCCAGCTCACTCTCGGGACAGACCCCCTACGAGCAGTACTTC. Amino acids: CASSLSGQTPYEQYF. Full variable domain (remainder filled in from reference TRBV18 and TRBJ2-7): NAGVMQNPRHLVRRRGQEARLRCSPMKGHSHVYWYRQLPEEGLKFMVYLQKENIIDESGMPKERFSAEFPKEGPSILRIQQVVRGDSAAYFCASSLSGQTPYEQYFGPGTRLTVT.

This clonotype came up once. The CDR3 DNA reads as TGTGCCAGCAGTCCCCCGTCCAGACTAGCGGGACGGACAGATACGCAGTATTTT. It specifies CASSPPSRLAGRTDTQYF. J is TRBJ2-3 and V is TRBV2, with 11 bases aligning to TRBD2. The CDR3 totals 18 residues. Germline loops: CDR1 SNHLY, CDR2 FYNNEI. V shed 5 bases and J 3 bases; nucleotides not matched to a gene: 13.

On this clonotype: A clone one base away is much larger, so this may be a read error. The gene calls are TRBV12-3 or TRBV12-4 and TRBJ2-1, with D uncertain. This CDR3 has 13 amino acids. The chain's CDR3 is CASNRKAYNEQVF. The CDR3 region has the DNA TGTGCCAGCAACCGAAAAGCCTACAATGAGCAGGTCTTC.

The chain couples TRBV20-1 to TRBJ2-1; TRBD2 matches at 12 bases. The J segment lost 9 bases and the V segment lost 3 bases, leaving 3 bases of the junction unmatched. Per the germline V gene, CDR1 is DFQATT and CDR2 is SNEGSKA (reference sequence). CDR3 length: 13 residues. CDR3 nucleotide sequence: TGCAGTGCTAGGTCTAGCGGGAGGGGTGAGCAGTTCTTC. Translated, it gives CSARSSGRGEQFF.